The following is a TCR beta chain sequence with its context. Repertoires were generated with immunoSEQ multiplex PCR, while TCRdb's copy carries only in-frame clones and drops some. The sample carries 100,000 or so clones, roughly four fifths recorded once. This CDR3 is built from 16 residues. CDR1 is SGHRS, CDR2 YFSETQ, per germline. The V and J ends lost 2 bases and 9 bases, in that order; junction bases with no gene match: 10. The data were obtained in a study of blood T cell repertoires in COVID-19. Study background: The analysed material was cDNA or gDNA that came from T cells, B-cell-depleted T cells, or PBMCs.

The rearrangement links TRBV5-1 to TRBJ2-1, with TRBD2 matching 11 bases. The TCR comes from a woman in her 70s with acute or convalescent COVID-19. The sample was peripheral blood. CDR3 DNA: TGCGCCAGCAGCTTCGAGACTAGCGGGATCAGGGGTGAGCAGTTCTTC. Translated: CASSFETSGIRGEQFF.